This T cell receptor beta chain is drawn from a study of shared clonotypes between healthy human individuals. The V gene's germline CDR1 is MNHNS and CDR2 SASEGT. The CDR3 contains 14 residues. Trimming shortened V by 5 bases and J by 1 base, and 9 bases separated the two germline ends. Using immunoSEQ multiplex PCR, the repertoire was profiled, and TCRdb retains in-frame clones only, with some absent. The top ten hold roughly 0.14% of the sample, which has roughly 2.5 million clones, around nine tenths seen once. The study's findings and limits: Investigators collected only blood, and repertoires in tissues likely differ. Between a handful of donors, naive CD4 clonotypes were shared at a level of about 5%.

A remark on this clone: As yet, its antigen is unknown. Other DNA sequences in this sample translate to the same CDR3.

V and J are TRBV6-1 and TRBJ1-5; unclear D gene. The receptor comes from a man younger than 35 in good health. Sequencing used naive CD4+ T cells sorted from blood. This sample's subset: CD45RA+ positively selected. This CDR3 is CASSPDGSNQPQHF. The CDR3 DNA reads TGTGCCAGCAGTCCGGACGGGAGCAATCAGCCCCAGCATTTT.